The clone carrying this TCR beta chain showed up many times. Its antigen is still unknown. The read terminates 3 residues before the CDR3 end, so the remaining end is supplied by the germline J gene. The same CDR3 arises from other DNA sequences in this sample as well. The ends lost 5 bases at V and 7 bases at J; junction bases unmatched: 6. The CDR3 consists of 14 residues. Germline V CDR1 and CDR2: LNHDA, SQIVND (reference sequence). These data are taken from a study of T cell clonality in common variable immunodeficiency. Study-level points and caveats: CVID subjects had higher TCRbeta clonality than healthy controls, most marked in about a third. Authors noted CVID clonality's cause needs subpopulation repertoire sequencing.

The assay was immunoSEQ multiplex PCR, and TCRdb's table has in-frame clones only and misses some. The sample contains about 34,000 clones, none of them singletons. This receptor was obtained from a person aged 18-70 years in good health. J is TRBJ1-5 and V is TRBV19; 9 bases align to TRBD1. Input material: peripheral blood mononuclear cells. CDR3 bases read: TGTGCCAGTAGTGGAACAGGGGGCGGCCAGCCC. This translates into CASSGTGGGQP. The entire CDR3 is CASSGTGGGQPQHF.